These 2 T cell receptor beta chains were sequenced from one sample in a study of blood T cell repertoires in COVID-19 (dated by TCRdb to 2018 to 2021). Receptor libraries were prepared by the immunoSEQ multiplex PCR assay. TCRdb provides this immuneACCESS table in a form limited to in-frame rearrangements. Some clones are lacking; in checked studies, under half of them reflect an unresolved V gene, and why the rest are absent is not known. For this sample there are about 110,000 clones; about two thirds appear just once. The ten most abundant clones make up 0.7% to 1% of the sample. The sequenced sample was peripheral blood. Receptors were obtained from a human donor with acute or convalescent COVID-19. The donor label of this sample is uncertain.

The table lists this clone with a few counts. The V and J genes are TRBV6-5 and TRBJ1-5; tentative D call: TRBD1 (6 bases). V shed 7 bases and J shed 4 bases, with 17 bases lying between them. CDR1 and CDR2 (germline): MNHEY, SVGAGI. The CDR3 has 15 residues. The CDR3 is CASTIQGLANQPQHF. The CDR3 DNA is TGTGCCAGCACTATCCAGGGGCTGGCGAATCAGCCCCAGCATTTT.

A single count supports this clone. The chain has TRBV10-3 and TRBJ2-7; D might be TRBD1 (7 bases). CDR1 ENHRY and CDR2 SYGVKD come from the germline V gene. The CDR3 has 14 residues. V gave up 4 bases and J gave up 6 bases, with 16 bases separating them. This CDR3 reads CAISGAGGSGEQYF. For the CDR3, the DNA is TGTGCCATCAGTGGGGCAGGGGGGTCTGGCGAGCAGTACTTC.